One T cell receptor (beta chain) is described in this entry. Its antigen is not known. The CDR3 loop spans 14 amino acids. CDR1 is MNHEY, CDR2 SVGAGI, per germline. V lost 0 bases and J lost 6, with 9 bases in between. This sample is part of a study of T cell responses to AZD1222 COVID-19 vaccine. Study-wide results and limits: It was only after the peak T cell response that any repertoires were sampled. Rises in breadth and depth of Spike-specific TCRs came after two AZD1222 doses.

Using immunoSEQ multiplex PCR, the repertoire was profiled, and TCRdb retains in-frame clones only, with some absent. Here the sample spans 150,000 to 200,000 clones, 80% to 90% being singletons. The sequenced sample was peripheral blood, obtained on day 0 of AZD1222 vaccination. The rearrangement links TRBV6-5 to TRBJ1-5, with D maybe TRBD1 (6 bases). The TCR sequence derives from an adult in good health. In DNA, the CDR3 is TGTGCCAGCAGTTACTCTCAGGGGCGTCAGCCCCAGCATTTT. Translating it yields CASSYSQGRQPQHF.